The clone carrying this T cell receptor (beta chain) showed up just a few times. Its antigen is unknown. Template switching with 5'RACE generated the TCR cDNA and added a universal primer site and UMIs. TCRdb reprocessed the 5' RACE reads with MiXCR, giving one entry per CDR3 protein. Seen here are roughly 250,000 distinct CDR3 sequences, 10% to 15% observed once, and the top ten hold around 0.55%. This record belongs to a study of T cells after yellow fever vaccination. Notes on the study in general: After the booster, 95% to 98% of CD4 and about 90% of CD8 primary-response clones were re-detected. The appearance of a small share of clonotypes in both CD4 and CD8 compartments was observed.

The CDR3 is 15 residues long. Germline loops: CDR1 SGHRS, CDR2 YFSETQ. The V segment lost 6 bases and the J segment 3 bases; nucleotides outside the gene matches: 7. This sequence was found in a man aged 25 to 45 who received the YFV17D yellow fever vaccine. The source was CD4+ T cells sorted from PBMCs, collected 45 days after the yellow fever booster vaccination. The chain couples TRBV5-1 to TRBJ2-1; 9 bases are a match to TRBD1. The CDR3 region has the DNA TGCGCCAGCACCCCGGGACAGGGCTTCTACAATGAGCAGTTCTTC. Protein: CASTPGQGFYNEQFF.